This T cell receptor beta chain was sequenced for a study of shared clonotypes between healthy human individuals. Overall study results and limits: Naive CD4 clonotypes were shared across a few donors at around 5.4%. Few donors limited the genetic and exposure-history diversity represented.

For this clone: No antigen is known for it.

In the CD4+ fraction, cells were divided into CD45RA+ naive and CD45RA-negative memory subsets. The V gene lost 0 bases and the J gene lost 1 base, with 19 bases spanning the gap. Per the germline V gene, CDR1 is SGHRS and CDR2 is YFSETQ. This CDR3 comprises 18 residues. Clones were read by immunoSEQ multiplex PCR, and TCRdb kept only the in-frame ones, dropping some. The top ten clones hold under 0.45% of a sample with 2 million to 2.5 million clones, 90% to 95% of them seen once. What was sequenced was naive CD4+ T cells from PBMCs. Subset in this sample: CD45RA+ positively selected. This TCR came from a young man in good health. Some clones in this sample may be carry-over from other donors' samples. The V gene is TRBV5-1, the J gene TRBJ2-5; the D gene is possibly TRBD1 (5 bases). In DNA, the CDR3 is TGCGCCAGCAGCTTGGGTTTTCGGTGGCAGGGCATCCAAGAGACCCAGTACTTC. Translation gives CASSLGFRWQGIQETQYF.